This T cell receptor beta chain was found in a study of T-cell memory formation after mild COVID-19. Via MiXCR, TCRdb re-called the 5' RACE reads, giving one row per CDR3 protein. Of under 250,000 distinct CDR3 sequences listed, approximately 9% are singletons. This clonotype was picked up a small number of times. Trimming shortened V by 0 bases and J by 4 bases, and 10 bases separated the two germline ends. The CDR3 is made up of 13 amino acids. In germline, CDR1 is DFQATT, CDR2 SNEGSKA (reference sequence). Specimen: PBMCs or a T cell subset sorted from them (not recorded which). The rearrangement links TRBV20-1 to TRBJ2-7; D is perhaps TRBD1 (6 bases). The clonotype was recovered from a man younger than 35 who had mild COVID-19 (a few samples of this study predate the infection). Cell type and time point are not known. CDR3 DNA: TGCAGTGCTAGAGATGTCCAGGGGTACGAGCAGTACGTC. It specifies CSARDVQGYEQYV.